These 9 T cell receptor beta chains were sequenced from one sample in a study of blood T cell repertoires in COVID-19 (dated by TCRdb to about 2020). Library method: the immunoSEQ multiplex PCR assay. The immuneACCESS repertoire file appears here via TCRdb, limited to in-frame rearrangements. These files lack a portion of the clones; in checked studies, under half of the deficit traces to unresolved V genes, and the cause of the others is not known. The sample has 250,000 to 350,000 clones on record, around 82% of them singletons. The ten largest make up roughly 1.1% of the sample. The sequencing sample was made of peripheral blood. The source is a woman aged 45-59 years with acute or convalescent COVID-19.

The chain links TRBV19 to TRBJ1-6; 7 bases map to TRBD1. J lost 10 bases, V lost 4 bases, and 10 bases had no gene match. Germline CDR1 LNHDA, CDR2 SQIVND (reference sequence). This CDR3 spans 15 amino acids. CDR3 sequence: CASSTSTGTDSPLHF. For the CDR3, the DNA is TGTGCCAGTAGTACGTCGACAGGGACGGACTCACCCCTCCACTTT.

On this clone itself: The sample contains more than one DNA sequence encoding this CDR3. The chain is built from TRBV18 and TRBJ2-1, with D possibly TRBD2 on 6 matching bases. With 3 bases removed from V and 0 bases from J, the gap between germline ends came to 9 bases. Per the germline V gene, CDR1 is KGHSH and CDR2 is LQKENI. This CDR3 is 15 amino acids long. This chain's CDR3 is CASSPLGGSYNEQFF. The CDR3 DNA is TGTGCCAGCTCACCTTTGGGGGGCTCCTACAATGAGCAGTTCTTC.

The gene calls are TRBV6-4 and TRBJ1-2; no reliable D call. CDR3 size: 14 residues. The germline V and J ends were trimmed by 0 bases and 7 bases, with 12 bases remaining between them. Germline-derived CDR1 and CDR2 are MRHNA and SNTAGT. CDR3: CASSDSRGSGGYTF. CDR3 in DNA: TGTGCCAGCAGTGACTCGAGAGGGAGTGGTGGCTACACCTTC.

V usage is TRBV19 and J usage is TRBJ2-2; D is perhaps TRBD2 (6 bases). This CDR3 has 14 residues. Germline V lookup: CDR1 LNHDA, CDR2 SQIVND (reference sequence). Trimming took 3 bases from V and 4 from J, leaving 9 bases between them. The CDR3 here is CASSMDGSTGELFF. CDR3 coding DNA: TGTGCCAGTAGTATGGACGGGAGCACCGGGGAGCTGTTTTTT.

Here the CDR3 reads CASSPDRVPGNTIYF. DNA for the CDR3: TGTGCCAGCTCACCGGACAGGGTTCCTGGAAACACCATATATTTT. The V and J genes are TRBV18 and TRBJ1-3, with 8 bases fitting TRBD1. Germline values: CDR1 KGHSH, CDR2 LQKENI. The V gene end was trimmed by 3 bases and the J gene end by 2 bases; junction bases not matched to a gene: 3. The CDR3 extends over 15 amino acids.

The CDR3 protein is CASSSGFDQPQHF. The CDR3 region has the DNA TGTGCCAGCAGCTCGGGTTTTGATCAGCCCCAGCATTTT. This chain links TRBV5-8 with TRBJ1-5; the D is unclear. From germline, CDR1 is SGHTS and CDR2 YDEGEE. The CDR3 totals 13 residues. V gave up 3 bases and J gave up 5 bases, with 9 bases separating them.

This chain uses TRBV7-9 with TRBJ2-5; 11 bases line up with TRBD2. Germline V CDR1 and CDR2: SEHNR, FQNEAQ (reference sequence). This CDR3 spans 14 amino acids. V shed 5 bases, J shed 3 bases, and the junction held 2 bases outside the gene matches. Here the CDR3 DNA reads TGTGCCAGCAGCCAGACTAGCGGGAAAGAGACCCAGTACTTC. It is translated as CASSQTSGKETQYF.

This clone was observed many times. The V gene is TRBV30, the J gene TRBJ1-2; D not resolved. The CDR3 runs 11 residues. Trimming cost V 4 bases and J 3 bases, with 6 bases left between them. Germline V CDR1 and CDR2: GTSNPN, SVGIG (reference sequence). CDR3 protein: CAWKPYYGYTF. DNA for the CDR3: TGTGCCTGGAAGCCCTACTATGGCTACACCTTC.

The rearrangement links TRBV2 to TRBJ1-5, with D possibly TRBD1 on 5 matching bases. V lost 4 bases and J 0 bases, leaving 10 bases between the germline ends. Germline-derived CDR1 and CDR2 are SNHLY and FYNNEI. CDR3 size: 15 residues. Here the CDR3 DNA reads TGTGCCAGCAGTGTCAGGGCGGATAGCAATCAGCCCCAGCATTTT. Translated, it gives CASSVRADSNQPQHF. Based on the CDR3 plus reference TRBV2 and TRBJ1-5, the full variable domain is EPEVTQTPSHQVTQMGQEVILRCVPISNHLYFYWYRQILGQKVEFLVSFYNNEISEKSEIFDDQFSVERPDGSNFTLKIRSTKLEDSAMYFCASSVRADSNQPQHFGDGTRLSIL.